Following are 15 T cell receptor beta chains from one sample sequenced in a study of Graves' ophthalmopathy and Graves' hyperthyroidism. Amplified material comprised TCR beta CDR3 regions derived from RNA transcripts. Second-round multiplex PCR came after first-round RT-PCR with HTBI primers. TCRdb processed the multiplex PCR reads anew with MiXCR; each CDR3 protein has one entry. The sample contains around 1,000,000 distinct CDR3 sequences, about 40% of which appear only once. Specimen: peripheral blood or thyroid tissue (not recorded which). Every receptor here comes from an adult man with Graves' hyperthyroidism.

About this clonotype itself: This may be a read error, as it is one base from a much larger clone. This CDR3 reads CASRNTLRSGETQYF. DNA of the CDR3: TGCGCCAGCAGAAATACATTGAGATCAGGAGAGACCCAGTACTTC. This chain links TRBV5-1 with TRBJ2-5; D is unclear. The germline V gene encodes CDR1 SGHRS and CDR2 YFSETQ. The ends were cut back, 5 bases at V and 4 bases at J, with 18 bases in the middle. The CDR3 sequence is 15 residues long.

This clonotype has a count of ten or more. The chain joins TRBV6-5 to TRBJ1-4; no definite D call. The CDR3 has 11 residues. V gave up 5 bases and J gave up 15 bases, with 13 bases separating them. The V gene's germline CDR1 is MNHEY and CDR2 SVGAGI. CDR3 coding DNA: TGTGCCAGCAGTGACGGTCGCCCTTTGTTTTTT. Residues: CASSDGRPLFF.

This clonotype was observed many times. V and J are TRBV6-1 and TRBJ2-7; TRBD1 aligns across 8 bases. Germline CDR1 and CDR2: MNHNS and SASEGT. The CDR3 is 14 residues long. J gave up 5 bases and V 6 bases, and 9 bases lay outside the gene matches. This chain's CDR3 is CASRPQGVSNEQYF. The DNA of the CDR3 is TGTGCCAGCAGACCACAGGGGGTTTCGAACGAGCAGTACTTC.

V gene TRBV6-6 combines with J gene TRBJ1-1; D perhaps matches TRBD1 (6 bases). Germline lookup yields CDR1 MNHNY and CDR2 SVGAGI (reference sequence). V lost 5 bases, J lost 3 bases, and 16 bases lay in between. This CDR3 region has 15 residues. The chain's CDR3 is CASSPTGQVYTEAFF. The CDR3 DNA reads TGTGCCAGCAGTCCCACAGGGCAGGTTTACACTGAAGCTTTCTTT.

This clonotype was seen at least ten times. A junction end diverges from the germline sequence, so it may reflect a read error. The chain employs TRBV12-3 or TRBV12-4 and TRBJ2-7; the match to TRBD1 covers 11 bases. The CDR3 loop spans 13 amino acids. DNA of the CDR3: TGTGCCAGCAGCTTAGGGACAGGGGGCGAGCAGTACTTC. Translated: CASSLGTGGEQYF.

This clonotype was seen repeatedly, ten times or more. The gene calls are TRBV2 and TRBJ1-4; no clear D. V lost 2 bases to trimming and J lost 0 bases, with 10 bases between them. Germline V gene lookup returns CDR1 SNHLY and CDR2 FYNNEI. This CDR3 comprises 16 residues. This CDR3 reads CASSELQAATNEKLFF. As DNA, the CDR3 is TGTGCCAGCAGTGAATTGCAGGCAGCAACTAATGAAAAACTGTTTTTT.

The table lists this clonotype with many counts. V and J are TRBV7-2 and TRBJ2-5, with a tentative D call TRBD1 (5 bases). CDR1 and CDR2 (germline): SGHTA, FQGNSA. V was trimmed by 5 bases and J by 2 bases, leaving 18 bases between them. The CDR3 is 16 residues long. CDR3 bases: TGTGCCAGCAGCCCCAGGGTGGGGAACCAACAAGAGACCCAGTACTTC. This translates into CASSPRVGNQQETQYF.

The table lists this clonotype with a count of one. The J gene is TRBJ2-7, the V gene TRBV7-9, with 7 bases matching TRBD1. V shed 5 bases and J 0 bases; nucleotides not matched to a gene: 7. CDR3 length: 15 amino acids. The germline V gene encodes CDR1 SEHNR and CDR2 FQNEAQ (reference sequence). The CDR3 sequence: CASSPVDRLSYEQYF. CDR3 in DNA: TGTGCCAGCAGCCCCGTGGACAGGCTCTCCTACGAGCAGTACTTC.

This clonotype was found many times. This chain uses TRBV19 with TRBJ1-5, with D possibly being TRBD1 (5 bases). The germline CDR1 and CDR2 sequences are LNHDA and SQIVND (reference sequence). The CDR3 has 15 residues. V lost 6 bases to trimming and J lost 1 base, with 13 bases between them. The CDR3 region has the DNA TGTGCCAGTAGAGAAAGGAGACAGAGCAATCAGCCCCAGCATTTT. The encoded protein is CASRERRQSNQPQHF.

In its sample, this clonotype was seen many times. The chain is built from TRBV4-3 and TRBJ1-5; D possibly corresponds to TRBD1 (5 bases). V was clipped by 1 base and J by 1 base, with 17 bases between them. The germline V gene has CDR1 LGHNA and CDR2 YSLEER. The CDR3 extends over 18 amino acids. The CDR3 here is CASSQAPHGAKSNQPQHF. Here the CDR3 DNA reads TGCGCCAGCAGCCAAGCACCTCATGGGGCCAAGAGCAATCAGCCCCAGCATTTT.

This clonotype was counted ten times or more. The chain employs TRBV7-9 and TRBJ2-7, with D possibly being TRBD1 (6 bases). The germline V gene encodes CDR1 SEHNR and CDR2 FQNEAQ (reference sequence). The CDR3 is 14 amino acids. V dropped 2 bases and J dropped 12 bases, with 20 bases sitting between them. DNA of the CDR3: TGTGCCAGCAGCTTAAAGGCCGGGACACAGTGGGCGTACTTC. As protein: CASSLKAGTQWAYF.

The chain carries TRBV4-3 and TRBJ2-7, with D possibly matching TRBD1 (5 bases). V lost 4 bases, J lost 1 base, and 17 bases lay in between. The CDR3 length is 16 residues. Looked up from germline, CDR1 is LGHNA and CDR2 is YSLEER. CDR3 protein: CASSRAPAGSSYEQYF. The CDR3 region has the DNA TGCGCCAGCAGCCGCGCCCCCGCAGGGTCGTCCTACGAGCAGTACTTC.

The V and J genes are TRBV7-9 and TRBJ1-2; D is perhaps TRBD1 (6 bases). The germline V and J ends were trimmed by 1 base and 4 bases, with 13 bases remaining between them. The length of the CDR3 is 15 residues. Germline-derived CDR1 and CDR2 are SEHNR and FQNEAQ (reference sequence). The CDR3 DNA is TGTGCCAGCAGCTTAGATGGACAGAGATCCTATGGCTACACCTTC. Its protein is CASSLDGQRSYGYTF. The full variable domain, rest sourced from reference TRBV7-9 and TRBJ1-2, is DTGVSQNPRHKITKRGQNVTFRCDPISEHNRLYWYRQTLGQGPEFLTYFQNEAQLEKSRLLSDRFSAERPKGSFSTLEIQRTEQGDSAMYLCASSLDGQRSYGYTFGSGTRLTVV.

This clonotype was seen at least ten times. The chain combines TRBV4-3 with TRBJ2-5; D remains ambiguous. The CDR3 is made up of 16 amino acids. Trimming pared 0 bases from V and 5 bases from J, leaving 16 bases between. Germline V gene lookup returns CDR1 LGHNA and CDR2 YSLEER. Here the CDR3 reads CASSQEGNGGGETQYF. CDR3 nucleotide sequence: TGCGCCAGCAGCCAAGAAGGGAACGGCGGTGGTGAGACCCAGTACTTC.

V and J are TRBV29-1 and TRBJ2-3; 8 bases are shared with TRBD2. With 7 bases clipped from V and 4 bases from J, the junction kept 10 bases outside the gene matches. Germline CDR1 is SQVTM and CDR2 is ANQGSEA. The CDR3 runs to 14 residues. The CDR3 nucleotides are TGCAGCGCCGAGAGGGGACTAGGAGCAGATACGCAGTATTTT. Protein: CSAERGLGADTQYF.